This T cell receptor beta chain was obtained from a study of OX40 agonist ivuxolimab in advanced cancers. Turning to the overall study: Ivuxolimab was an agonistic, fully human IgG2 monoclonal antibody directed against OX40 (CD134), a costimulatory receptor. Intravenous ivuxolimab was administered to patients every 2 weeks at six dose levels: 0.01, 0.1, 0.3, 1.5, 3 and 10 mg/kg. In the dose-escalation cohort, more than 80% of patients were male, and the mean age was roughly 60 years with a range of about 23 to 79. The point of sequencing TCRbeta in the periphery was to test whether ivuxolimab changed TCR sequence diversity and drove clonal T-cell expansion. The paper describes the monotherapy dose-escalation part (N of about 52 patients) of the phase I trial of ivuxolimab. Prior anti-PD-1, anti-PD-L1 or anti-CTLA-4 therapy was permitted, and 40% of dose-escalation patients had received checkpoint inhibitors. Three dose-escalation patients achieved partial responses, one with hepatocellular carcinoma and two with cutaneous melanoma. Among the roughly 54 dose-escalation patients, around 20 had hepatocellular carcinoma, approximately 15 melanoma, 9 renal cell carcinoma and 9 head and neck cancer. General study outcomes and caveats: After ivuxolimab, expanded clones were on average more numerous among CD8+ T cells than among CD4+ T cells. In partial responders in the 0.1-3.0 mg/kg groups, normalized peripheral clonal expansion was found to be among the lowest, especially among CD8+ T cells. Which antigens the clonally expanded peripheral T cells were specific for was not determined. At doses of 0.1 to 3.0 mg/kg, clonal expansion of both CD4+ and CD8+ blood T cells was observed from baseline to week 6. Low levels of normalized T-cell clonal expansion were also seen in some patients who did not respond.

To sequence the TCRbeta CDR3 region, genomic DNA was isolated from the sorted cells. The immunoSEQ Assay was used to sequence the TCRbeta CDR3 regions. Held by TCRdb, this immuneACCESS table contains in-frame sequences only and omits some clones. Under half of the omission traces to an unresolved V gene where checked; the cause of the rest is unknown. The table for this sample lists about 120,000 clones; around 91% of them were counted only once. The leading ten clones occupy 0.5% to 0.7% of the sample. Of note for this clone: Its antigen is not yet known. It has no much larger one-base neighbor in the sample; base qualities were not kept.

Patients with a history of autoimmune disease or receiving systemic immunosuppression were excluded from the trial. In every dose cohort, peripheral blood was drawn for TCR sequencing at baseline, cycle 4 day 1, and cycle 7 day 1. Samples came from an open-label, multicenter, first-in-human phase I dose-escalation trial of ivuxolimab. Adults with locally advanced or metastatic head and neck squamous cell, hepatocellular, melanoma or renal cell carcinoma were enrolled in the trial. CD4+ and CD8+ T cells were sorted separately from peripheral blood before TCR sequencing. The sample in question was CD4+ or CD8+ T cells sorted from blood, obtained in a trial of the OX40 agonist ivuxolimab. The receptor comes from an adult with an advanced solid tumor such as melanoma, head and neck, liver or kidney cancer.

The nucleotides are TGCGCCAGCAGCTTGGGGGCAGGGGGCCCCGGGGAGCTGTTTTTT. This sequence encodes CASSLGAGGPGELFF. The chain uses TRBV5-1 and TRBJ2-2; TRBD1 matches 8 bases in the middle. The germline V gene specifies SGHRS as CDR1 and YFSETQ as CDR2. V has 0 bases trimmed and J has 6 bases trimmed; junction bases matching no gene number 4. The CDR3, from cysteine to phenylalanine, totals 15 residues. Here the CDR3 DNA is all that survives: 45 bases in frame from base 1.